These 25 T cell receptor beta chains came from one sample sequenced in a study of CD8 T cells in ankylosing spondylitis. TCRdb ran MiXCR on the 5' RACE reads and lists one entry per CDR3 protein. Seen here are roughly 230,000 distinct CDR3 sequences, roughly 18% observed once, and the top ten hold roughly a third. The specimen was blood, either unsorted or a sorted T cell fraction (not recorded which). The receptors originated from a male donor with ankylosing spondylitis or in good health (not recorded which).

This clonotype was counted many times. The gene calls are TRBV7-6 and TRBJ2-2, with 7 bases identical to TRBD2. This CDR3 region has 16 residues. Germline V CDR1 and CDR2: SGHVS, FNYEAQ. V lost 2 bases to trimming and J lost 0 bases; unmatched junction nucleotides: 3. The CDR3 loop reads CASSLPRGANTGELFF. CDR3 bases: TGTGCCAGCAGCTTACCCCGGGGGGCGAACACCGGGGAGCTGTTTTTT. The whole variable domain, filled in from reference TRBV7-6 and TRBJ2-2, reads GAGVSQSPRYKVTKRGQDVALRCDPISGHVSLYWYRQALGQGPEFLTYFNYEAQQDKSGLPNDRFSAERPEGSISTLTIQRTEQRDSAMYRCASSLPRGANTGELFFGEGSRLTVL.

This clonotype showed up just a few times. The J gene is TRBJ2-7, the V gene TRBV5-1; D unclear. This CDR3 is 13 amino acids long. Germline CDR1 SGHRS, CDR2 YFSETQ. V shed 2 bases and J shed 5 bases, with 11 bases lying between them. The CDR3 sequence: CASSFTPRDEQYF. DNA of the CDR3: TGCGCCAGCAGCTTTACACCCCGTGACGAGCAGTACTTC.

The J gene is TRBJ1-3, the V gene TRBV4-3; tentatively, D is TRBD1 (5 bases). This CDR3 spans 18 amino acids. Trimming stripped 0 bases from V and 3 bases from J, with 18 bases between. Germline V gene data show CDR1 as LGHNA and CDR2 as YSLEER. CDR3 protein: CASSQDPAGPRIGNTIYF. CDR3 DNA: TGCGCCAGCAGCCAAGATCCGGCGGGACCTAGGATTGGAAACACCATATATTTT.

The CDR3 DNA is TGTGCCAGCAGCATCATGATCGGGACTAGCGGACAAGAGACCCAGTACTTC. Its protein product is CASSIMIGTSGQETQYF. The chain combines TRBV11-2 with TRBJ2-5; 11 bases agree with TRBD2. Germline V gene lookup returns CDR1 SGHAT and CDR2 FQNNGV. V was clipped by 5 bases and J by 2 bases; unmatched bases: 10. The CDR3 is made up of 17 amino acids. Supplemented by reference TRBV11-2 and TRBJ2-5, the full variable domain reads EAGVAQSPRYKIIEKRQSVAFWCNPISGHATLYWYQQILGQGPKLLIQFQNNGVVDDSQLPKDRFSAERLKGVDSTLKIQPAKLEDSAVYLCASSIMIGTSGQETQYFGPGTRLLVL.

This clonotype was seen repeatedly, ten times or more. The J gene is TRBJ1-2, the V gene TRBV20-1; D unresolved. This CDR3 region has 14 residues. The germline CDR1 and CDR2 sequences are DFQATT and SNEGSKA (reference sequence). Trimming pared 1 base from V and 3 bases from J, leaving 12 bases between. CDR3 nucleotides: TGCAGTGCTAGAGTTATAGCCTCCCACTATGGCTACACCTTC. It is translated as CSARVIASHYGYTF.

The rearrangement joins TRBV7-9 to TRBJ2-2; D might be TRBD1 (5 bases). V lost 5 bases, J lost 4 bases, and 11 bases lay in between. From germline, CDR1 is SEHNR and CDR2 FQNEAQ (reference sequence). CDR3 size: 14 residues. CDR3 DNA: TGTGCCAGCAGCGAAGGACACTCCACCGGGGAGCTGTTTTTT. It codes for CASSEGHSTGELFF.

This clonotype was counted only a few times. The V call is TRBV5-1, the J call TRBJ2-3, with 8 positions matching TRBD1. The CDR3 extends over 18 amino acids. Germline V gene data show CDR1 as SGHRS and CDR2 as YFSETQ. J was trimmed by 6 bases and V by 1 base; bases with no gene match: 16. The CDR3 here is CASSLPPGQVRGGDTQYF. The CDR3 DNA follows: TGCGCCAGCAGCTTGCCTCCGGGACAGGTTCGAGGCGGGGATACGCAGTATTTT. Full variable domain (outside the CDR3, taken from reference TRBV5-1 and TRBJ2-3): KAGVTQTPRYLIKTRGQQVTLSCSPISGHRSVSWYQQTPGQGLQFLFEYFSETQRNKGNFPGRFSGRQFSNSRSEMNVSTLELGDSALYLCASSLPPGQVRGGDTQYFGPGTRLTVL.

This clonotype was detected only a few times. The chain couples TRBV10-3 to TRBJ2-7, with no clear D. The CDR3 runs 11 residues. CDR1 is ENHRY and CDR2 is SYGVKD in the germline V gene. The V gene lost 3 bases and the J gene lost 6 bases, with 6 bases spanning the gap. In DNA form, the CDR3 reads TGTGCCATCAGTGACGGTGGCGAGCAGTACTTC. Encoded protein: CAISDGGEQYF.

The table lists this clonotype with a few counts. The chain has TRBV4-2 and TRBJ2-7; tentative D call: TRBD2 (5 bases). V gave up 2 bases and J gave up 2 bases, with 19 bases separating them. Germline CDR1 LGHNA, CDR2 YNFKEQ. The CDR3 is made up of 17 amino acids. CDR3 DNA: TGTGCCAGCAGCCAATCAAACCAAGCGGACCTTACCTACGAGCAGTACTTC. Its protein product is CASSQSNQADLTYEQYF.

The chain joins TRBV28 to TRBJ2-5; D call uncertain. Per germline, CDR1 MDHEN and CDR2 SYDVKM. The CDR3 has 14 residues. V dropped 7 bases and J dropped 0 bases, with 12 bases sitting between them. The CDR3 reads CASTTWSDQETQYF. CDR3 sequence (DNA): TGTGCCAGCACCACTTGGTCGGACCAAGAGACCCAGTACTTC.

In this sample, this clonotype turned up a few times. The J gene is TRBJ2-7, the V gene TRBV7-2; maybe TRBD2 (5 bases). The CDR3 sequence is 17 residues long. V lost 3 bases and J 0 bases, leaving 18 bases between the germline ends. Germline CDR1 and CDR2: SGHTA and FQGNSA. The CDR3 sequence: CASSLFIPSSYSYEQYF. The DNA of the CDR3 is TGTGCCAGCAGCTTGTTTATCCCTAGCTCATACTCCTACGAGCAGTACTTC.

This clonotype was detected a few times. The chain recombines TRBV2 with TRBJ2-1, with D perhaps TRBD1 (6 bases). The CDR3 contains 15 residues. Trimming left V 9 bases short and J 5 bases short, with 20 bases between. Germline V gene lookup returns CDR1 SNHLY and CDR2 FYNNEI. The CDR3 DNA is TGTGCCAGGGGGTCCGGGACATCCCCTGACAATGAGCAGTTCTTC. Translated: CARGSGTSPDNEQFF.

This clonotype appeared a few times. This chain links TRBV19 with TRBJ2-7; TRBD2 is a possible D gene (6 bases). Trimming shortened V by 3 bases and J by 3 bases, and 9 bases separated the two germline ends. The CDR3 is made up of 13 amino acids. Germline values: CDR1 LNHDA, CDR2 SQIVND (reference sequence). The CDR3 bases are TGTGCCAGTAGTATGGCGGACTACTACGAGCAGTACTTC. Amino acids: CASSMADYYEQYF.

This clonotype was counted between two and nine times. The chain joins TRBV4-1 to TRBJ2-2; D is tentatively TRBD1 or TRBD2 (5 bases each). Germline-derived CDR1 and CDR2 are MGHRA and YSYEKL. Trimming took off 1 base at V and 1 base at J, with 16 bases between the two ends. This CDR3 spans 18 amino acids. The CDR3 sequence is CASSQVRPEGWNTGELFF. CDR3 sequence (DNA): TGCGCCAGCAGCCAAGTGCGCCCTGAGGGGTGGAACACCGGGGAGCTGTTTTTT.

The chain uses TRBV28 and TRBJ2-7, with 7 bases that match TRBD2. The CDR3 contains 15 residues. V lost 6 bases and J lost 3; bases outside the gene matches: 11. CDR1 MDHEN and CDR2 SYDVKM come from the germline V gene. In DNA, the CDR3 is TGTGCCAGCAGCCTAGACAGCGGGGCGAACTACGAGCAGTACTTC. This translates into CASSLDSGANYEQYF.

In nucleotides, the CDR3 is TGTGCCAGCAGTTTTACCGGTAGCGGGAACTACGAGCAGTACTTC. The encoded protein is CASSFTGSGNYEQYF. The J gene is TRBJ2-7, the V gene TRBV12-3 or TRBV12-4; 8 nucleotides line up with TRBD2. The CDR3 length is 15 residues. V lost 3 bases and J lost 3; bases outside the gene matches: 7.

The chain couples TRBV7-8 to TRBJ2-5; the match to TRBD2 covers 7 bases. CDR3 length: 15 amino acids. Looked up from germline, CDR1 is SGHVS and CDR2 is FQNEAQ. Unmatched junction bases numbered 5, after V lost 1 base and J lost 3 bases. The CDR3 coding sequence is TGTGCCAGCAGCTTAGACCTAGCGGTCGAAGAGACCCAGTACTTC. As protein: CASSLDLAVEETQYF.

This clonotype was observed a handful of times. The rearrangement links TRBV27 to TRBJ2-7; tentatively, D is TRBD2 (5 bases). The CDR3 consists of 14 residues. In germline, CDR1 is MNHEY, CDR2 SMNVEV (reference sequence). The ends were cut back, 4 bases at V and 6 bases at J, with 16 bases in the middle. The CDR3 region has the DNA TGTGCCAGCAGTTCCGCGGATAGCGTAGGCGAGCAGTACTTC. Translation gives CASSSADSVGEQYF.

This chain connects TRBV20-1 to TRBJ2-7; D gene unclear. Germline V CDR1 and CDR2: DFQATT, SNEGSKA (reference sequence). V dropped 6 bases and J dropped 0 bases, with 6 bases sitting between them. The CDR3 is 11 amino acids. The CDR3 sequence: CSADGSYEQYF. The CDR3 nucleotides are TGCAGTGCCGACGGCTCCTACGAGCAGTACTTC.

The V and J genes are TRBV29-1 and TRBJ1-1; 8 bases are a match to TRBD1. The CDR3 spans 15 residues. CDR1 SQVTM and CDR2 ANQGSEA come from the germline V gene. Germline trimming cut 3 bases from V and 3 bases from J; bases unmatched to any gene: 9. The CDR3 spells CSVEATQGADTEAFF. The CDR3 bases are TGCAGCGTTGAGGCAACCCAGGGGGCGGACACTGAAGCTTTCTTT.

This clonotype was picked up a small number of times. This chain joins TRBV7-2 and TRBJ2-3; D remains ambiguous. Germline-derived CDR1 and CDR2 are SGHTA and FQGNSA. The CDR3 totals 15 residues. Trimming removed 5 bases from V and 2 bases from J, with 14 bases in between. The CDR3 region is CASSVTLAVTDTQYF. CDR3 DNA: TGTGCCAGCAGCGTCACCTTGGCGGTCACAGATACGCAGTATTTT.

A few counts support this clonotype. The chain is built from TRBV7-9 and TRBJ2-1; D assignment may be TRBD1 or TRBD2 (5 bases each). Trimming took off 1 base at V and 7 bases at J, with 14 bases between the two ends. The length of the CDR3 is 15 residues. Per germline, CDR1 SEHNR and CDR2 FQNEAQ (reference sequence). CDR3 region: CASSLGGDSNNEQFF. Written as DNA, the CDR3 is TGTGCCAGCAGCTTAGGGGGAGACAGTAATAATGAGCAGTTCTTC.

The CDR3 region has the DNA TGTGCCAGCAGCTTAGAGTTAGGGCAAGATACGCAGTATTTT. It specifies CASSLELGQDTQYF. This chain uses TRBV11-2 with TRBJ2-3; D gene unclear. Germline CDR1 is SGHAT and CDR2 is FQNNGV. The CDR3 contains 14 residues. V lost 0 bases and J 5 bases, leaving 9 bases between the germline ends.

The DNA for the CDR3 is TGTGCCAGCAGCTGGCGTACGGGACGGGAATCCTACAATGAGCAGTTCTTC. It yields the protein CASSWRTGRESYNEQFF. The rearrangement joins TRBV5-6 to TRBJ2-1; possibly TRBD1 or TRBD2 for D (5 bases each). CDR1 is SGHDT, CDR2 YYEEEE, per germline. This CDR3 region has 17 residues. Trimming left V 3 bases short and J 1 base short, with 17 bases between.

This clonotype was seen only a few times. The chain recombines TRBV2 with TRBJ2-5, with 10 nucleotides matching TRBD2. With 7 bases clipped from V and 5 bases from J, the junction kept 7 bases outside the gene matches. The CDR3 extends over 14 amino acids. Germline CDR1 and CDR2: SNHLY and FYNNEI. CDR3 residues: CASNQREGPETQYF. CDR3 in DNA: TGTGCCAGCAACCAGCGGGAGGGCCCTGAGACCCAGTACTTC.